The next 5 T cell receptor beta chains were all read from a single sample in a study of beta chain features in type 1 diabetes. Since all of the isolated RNA was reverse transcribed, expressed TCRB transcripts were what got sequenced. The protocol was immunoSEQ multiplex PCR, while the TCRdb copy is restricted to in-frame clones and leaves out a portion. The table lists 300,000 to 450,000 clones, around a fifth of them singletons, with 0.035% to 0.055% in the top ten. The sequencing sample was made of naive CD4+ T cells from blood. All receptors come from a woman aged 18-35 years in good health.

The chain carries TRBV5-1 and TRBJ2-3, with D perhaps TRBD1 (6 bases). With 3 bases removed from V and 2 bases from J, the gap between germline ends came to 13 bases. This CDR3 contains 15 residues. The germline V gene has CDR1 SGHRS and CDR2 YFSETQ. DNA for the CDR3: TGCGCCAGCAGCTCAGGACAGACCGTCACAGATACGCAGTATTTT. Amino acids: CASSSGQTVTDTQYF. The full variable domain, with the rest looked up from reference TRBV5-1 and TRBJ2-3, is KAGVTQTPRYLIKTRGQQVTLSCSPISGHRSVSWYQQTPGQGLQFLFEYFSETQRNKGNFPGRFSGRQFSNSRSEMNVSTLELGDSALYLCASSSGQTVTDTQYFGPGTRLTVL.

V and J are TRBV7-9 and TRBJ2-2; 13 bases line up with TRBD2. Germline V CDR1 and CDR2: SEHNR, FQNEAQ (reference sequence). V was clipped by 5 bases and J by 2 bases; unmatched bases: 5. This CDR3 has 17 amino acids. The CDR3 DNA follows: TGTGCCAGCAGCCCTAGGGGACTAGCGGGAAACACCGGGGAGCTGTTTTTT. It is translated as CASSPRGLAGNTGELFF. Variable domain in full (rest from reference TRBV7-9 and TRBJ2-2): DTGVSQNPRHKITKRGQNVTFRCDPISEHNRLYWYRQTLGQGPEFLTYFQNEAQLEKSRLLSDRFSAERPKGSFSTLEIQRTEQGDSAMYLCASSPRGLAGNTGELFFGEGSRLTVL.

The chain links TRBV4-1 to TRBJ2-3; D perhaps matches TRBD2 (6 bases). V lost 4 bases, J lost 5 bases, and 13 bases lay in between. This CDR3 region has 14 residues. The germline V gene encodes CDR1 MGHRA and CDR2 YSYEKL. This chain's CDR3 is CASSRDSPQDTQYF. The CDR3 nucleotides read TGCGCCAGCAGCCGGGACTCGCCACAAGATACGCAGTATTTT.

The V call is TRBV13, the J call TRBJ2-1, with a possible D match to TRBD2 (5 bases). Germline lookup yields CDR1 PRHDT and CDR2 FYEKMQ (reference sequence). Trimming cost V 5 bases and J 8 bases, with 19 bases left between them. This CDR3 spans 15 amino acids. The CDR3 here is CASSAGGSVGYEQFF. The CDR3 coding sequence is TGTGCCAGCAGCGCGGGCGGGTCTGTTGGTTATGAGCAGTTCTTC. Complete variable domain (other parts from reference TRBV13 and TRBJ2-1): AAGVIQSPRHLIKEKRETATLKCYPIPRHDTVYWYQQGPGQDPQFLISFYEKMQSDKGSIPDRFSAQQFSDYHSELNMSSLELGDSALYFCASSAGGSVGYEQFFGPGTRLTVL.

This clone was counted a few times. The gene calls are TRBV7-3 and TRBJ1-6; the D gene is possibly TRBD1 (5 bases). Germline assignment: CDR1 SGHTA and CDR2 FQGTGA. The CDR3 sequence is 13 residues long. The V gene lost 8 bases and the J gene lost 9 bases, with 14 bases spanning the gap. The CDR3 region is CASSMGEGSPLHF. CDR3 coding DNA: TGTGCCAGCTCTATGGGGGAGGGTTCACCCCTCCACTTT.